What follows is one TCR beta chain and its context. Its antigen remains unidentified. Base qualities are not recorded, but no much larger clone differs from it by a single base. Whole blood was collected in K2EDTA tubes by collaborating institutions according to the institutions' own protocols. Collaborator samples were shipped for TCRbeta analysis as frozen whole blood, isolated PBMCs, or DNA extracted from either sample type. TCRbeta CDR3 regions were amplified from genomic DNA by means of the immunoSEQ Assay, a bias-controlled multiplex PCR. The paper's data handling went like this. The number of nucleated cells in each sample was estimated from the amplification of reference gene primers within the assay. To quantify the absolute abundance of each unique TCRbeta CDR3 rearrangement, sequence reads were collapsed and filtered. For each sample, productive Simpson clonality was calculated as the square root of Simpson's diversity index across productive rearrangements. Not all clones reach the TCRdb copy of this immuneACCESS table, which keeps in-frame sequences only. Checked studies attribute under half of the gap to unresolved V genes and leave the rest unexplained. From that table come the V and J calls and clone size; the DNA was used to work out D and trimming. Recorded for this sample are 150,000 to 200,000 clones; about 80% of them occurred a single time. The ten most abundant clones make up 26% of the sample.

The entry originates in a study of blood T cell repertoires in COVID-19 (dated by TCRdb to 2020 to 2022). Context from the whole study: The collaborator samples originated in the United States, Italy and Spain and spanned the acute and convalescent phases of COVID-19. The prospective study material was composed of cDNA or gDNA derived from T cells, B-cell-depleted T cells, or PBMCs. Deeply sampled blood TCRbeta repertoires from subjects exposed to, actively infected with, or recovered from COVID-19 were included in the dataset. The repertoires were made available in a free public database intended to serve as a resource for research on the immune response to SARS-CoV-2. The samples were drawn from two sources: the first 160 participants of the ongoing ImmuneRACE study, and about 1,300 subjects contributed by 6 global collaborators. A de-identified subject ID, COVID-19 status, age in years and sex were almost always included in the sample metadata. Where available, HLA class I and class II types were taken from metadata supplied by the sample provider and were not determined by assay-based typing.

Summary of the overall study and its limitations: The amount of clinical and demographic metadata varied by source and participant and was provided uncurated.

Specimen: peripheral blood. The origin of this receptor is a woman in her sixties or seventies with acute or convalescent COVID-19.

CDR3 protein: CASSLAAGVNAGELFF. The sequence in DNA is TGCGCCAGCAGCTTGGCGGCAGGGGTAAACGCCGGGGAGCTGTTTTTT. The rearranged segments are TRBV5-1 and TRBJ2-2, with TRBD1 perhaps the D gene, on 6 matching bases. The germline V gene provides CDR1 SGHRS and CDR2 YFSETQ. The trim is 0 bases for V and 6 bases for J, with a gap of 15 bases between the germline ends. Including the terminal cysteine and phenylalanine, the CDR3 comprises 16 residues. CDR3 DNA only is kept here, 48 bases in frame from base 1.